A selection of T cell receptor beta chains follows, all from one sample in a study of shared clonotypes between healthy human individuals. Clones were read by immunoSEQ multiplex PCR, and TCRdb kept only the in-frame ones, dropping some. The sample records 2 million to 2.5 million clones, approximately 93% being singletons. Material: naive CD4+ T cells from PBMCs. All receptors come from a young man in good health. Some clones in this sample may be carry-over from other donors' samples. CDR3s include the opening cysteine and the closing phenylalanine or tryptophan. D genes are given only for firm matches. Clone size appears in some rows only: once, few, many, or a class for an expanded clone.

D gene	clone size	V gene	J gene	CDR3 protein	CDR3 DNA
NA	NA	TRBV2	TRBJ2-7	CASSSQGGTYEQYF	TGTGCCAGCAGTTCCCAGGGCGGTACCTACGAGCAGTACTTC
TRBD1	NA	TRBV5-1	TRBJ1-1	CASNLLAGGDTEAFF	TGCGCCAGCAACTTGTTGGCAGGGGGAGACACTGAAGCTTTCTTT
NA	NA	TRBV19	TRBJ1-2	CASSPAGHYGYTF	TGTGCCAGTAGTCCCGCAGGGCACTATGGCTACACCTTC
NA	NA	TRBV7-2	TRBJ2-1	CASSTPAWVPGEFF	TGTGCCAGCAGCACCCCGGCGTGGGTCCCCGGGGAGTTCTTC
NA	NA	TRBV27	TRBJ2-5	CASSLLPGAGNQETQYF	TGTGCCAGCAGTTTACTCCCCGGTGCGGGGAACCAAGAGACCCAGTACTTC
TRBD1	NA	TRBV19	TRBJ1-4	CASSAGQGAREKLFF	TGTGCCAGTAGTGCGGGACAGGGGGCGCGAGAAAAACTGTTTTTT
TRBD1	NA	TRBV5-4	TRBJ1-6	CASSPDGTGYSPLHF	TGTGCCAGCAGCCCCGACGGGACAGGATACTCACCCCTCCACTTT
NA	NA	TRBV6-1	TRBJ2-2	CASSEWRGGNTGELFF	TGTGCCAGCAGTGAATGGAGGGGGGGGAACACCGGGGAGCTGTTTTTT
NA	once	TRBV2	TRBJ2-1	CASSEGNYNEQFF	TGTGCCAGCAGTGAGGGGAACTACAATGAGCAGTTCTTC
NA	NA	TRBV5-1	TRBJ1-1	CASSLVGLHSGEAFF	TGCGCCAGCAGCTTGGTCGGACTGCATAGTGGTGAAGCTTTCTTT
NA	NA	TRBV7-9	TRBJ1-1	CATQGEWRNTEAFF	TGTGCCACCCAAGGGGAGTGGAGGAACACTGAAGCTTTCTTT
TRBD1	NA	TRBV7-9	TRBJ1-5	CASSSDRGRIQPQHF	TGTGCCAGCAGCTCCGACAGGGGGCGAATTCAGCCCCAGCATTTT
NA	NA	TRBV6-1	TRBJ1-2	CASSDRQFYGYTF	TGTGCCAGCAGTGACCGTCAGTTCTATGGCTACACCTTC
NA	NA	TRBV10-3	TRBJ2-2	CAIKQGSGQGSLLTGELFF	TGTGCCATCAAGCAAGGAAGCGGGCAGGGGAGCCTTTTGACCGGGGAGCTGTTTTTT
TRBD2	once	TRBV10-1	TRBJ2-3	CASSELAGGDTQYF	TGCGCCAGCAGTGAACTAGCGGGAGGAGATACGCAGTATTTT
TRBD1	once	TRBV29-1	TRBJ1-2	CSVSTGVYGYTF	TGCAGCGTATCGACAGGGGTCTATGGCTACACCTTC
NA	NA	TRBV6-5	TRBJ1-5	CASRRGYSNQPQHF	TGTGCCAGCAGGAGGGGGTATAGCAATCAGCCCCAGCATTTT
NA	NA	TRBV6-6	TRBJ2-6	CASSYSSVGANVLTF	TGTGCCAGCAGTTACTCGAGTGTTGGGGCCAACGTCCTGACTTTC
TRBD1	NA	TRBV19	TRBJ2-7	CASSLHSDRGYEQYF	TGTGCCAGTAGTCTCCATTCGGACAGGGGCTACGAGCAGTACTTC
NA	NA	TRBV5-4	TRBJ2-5	CASSLRAGVQETQYF	TGTGCCAGCAGCTTGCGGGCAGGGGTCCAAGAGACCCAGTACTTC
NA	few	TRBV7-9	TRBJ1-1	CASSLEGRKHAFF	TGTGCCAGCAGCTTAGAGGGTCGAAAACACGCTTTCTTT
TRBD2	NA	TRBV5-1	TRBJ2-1	CASSWGLAGASYNEQFF	TGCGCCAGCAGCTGGGGACTAGCGGGAGCCTCCTACAATGAGCAGTTCTTC
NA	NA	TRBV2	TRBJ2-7	CASSETREGEQYF	TGTGCCAGCAGTGAGACTAGAGAGGGCGAGCAGTACTTC
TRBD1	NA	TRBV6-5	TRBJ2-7	CASGQGNHEQYF	TGTGCCAGCGGACAGGGAAACCACGAGCAGTACTTC
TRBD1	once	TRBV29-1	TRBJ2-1	CSVGGTGLYPASSYNEQFF	TGCAGCGTTGGGGGGACAGGTCTCTACCCGGCAAGCTCCTACAATGAGCAGTTCTTC
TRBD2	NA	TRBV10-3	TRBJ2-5	CAISESHRGGSETQYF	TGTGCCATCAGTGAGTCACATCGCGGGGGATCGGAGACCCAGTACTTC
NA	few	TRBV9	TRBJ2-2	CASTRGAGELFF	TGTGCCAGCACACGGGGAGCCGGGGAGCTGTTTTTT
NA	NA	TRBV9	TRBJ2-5	CASSVASRKETQYF	TGTGCCAGCAGCGTAGCCAGCCGCAAAGAGACCCAGTACTTC
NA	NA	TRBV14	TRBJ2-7	CASSSGGSYEQYF	TGTGCCAGCAGTTCAGGGGGGTCCTACGAGCAGTACTTC
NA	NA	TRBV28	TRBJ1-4	CASLNEAMRKLFF	TGTGCCAGCTTAAATGAAGCGATGCGAAAACTGTTTTTT
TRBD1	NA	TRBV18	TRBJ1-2	CASSPWDREYGYTF	TGTGCCAGCTCACCTTGGGACAGGGAGTATGGCTACACCTTC
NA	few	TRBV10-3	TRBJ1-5	CAISGDRSNQPQHF	TGTGCCATCAGTGGTGACAGGAGCAATCAGCCCCAGCATTTT
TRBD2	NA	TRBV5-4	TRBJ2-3	CASSPGLSTDTQYF	TGTGCCAGCAGCCCGGGACTAAGCACAGATACGCAGTATTTT
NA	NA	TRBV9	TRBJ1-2	CASSVGGLNYGYTF	TGTGCCAGCAGCGTAGGAGGGCTGAACTATGGCTACACCTTC
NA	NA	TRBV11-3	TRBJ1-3	CASSLGGENTIYF	TGTGCCAGCAGCTTAGGAGGGGAAAACACCATATATTTT
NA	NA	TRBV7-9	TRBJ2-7	CASSLLGPQHYEQYF	TGTGCCAGCAGCTTACTCGGACCCCAACACTACGAGCAGTACTTC
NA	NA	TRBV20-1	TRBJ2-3	CSAASDTQYF	TGCAGTGCTGCCTCAGATACGCAGTATTTT
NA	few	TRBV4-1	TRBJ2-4	CASRGGAWAYIQYF	TGCGCCAGCAGGGGTGGGGCGTGGGCTTACATTCAGTACTTC
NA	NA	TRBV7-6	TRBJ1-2	CASSRTPTGANYGYTF	TGTGCCAGCAGCCGCACCCCGACAGGAGCTAACTATGGCTACACCTTC
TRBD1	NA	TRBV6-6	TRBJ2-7	CASSQQPGGYEQYF	TGTGCCAGCAGTCAACAGCCAGGGGGCTACGAGCAGTACTTC
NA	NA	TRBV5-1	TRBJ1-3	CASTDSGNTIYF	TGCGCCTCGACAGACTCTGGAAACACCATATATTTT